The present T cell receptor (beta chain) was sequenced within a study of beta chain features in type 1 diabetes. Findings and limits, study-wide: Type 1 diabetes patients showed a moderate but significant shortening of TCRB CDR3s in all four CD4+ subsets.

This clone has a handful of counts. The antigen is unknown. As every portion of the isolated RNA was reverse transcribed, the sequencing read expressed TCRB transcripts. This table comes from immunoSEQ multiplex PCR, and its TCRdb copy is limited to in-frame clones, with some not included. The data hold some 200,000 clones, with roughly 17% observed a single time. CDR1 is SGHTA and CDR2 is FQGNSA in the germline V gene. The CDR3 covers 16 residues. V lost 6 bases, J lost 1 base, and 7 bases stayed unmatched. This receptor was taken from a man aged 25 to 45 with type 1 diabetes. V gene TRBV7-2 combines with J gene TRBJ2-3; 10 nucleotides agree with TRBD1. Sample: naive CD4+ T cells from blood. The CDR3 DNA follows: TGTGCCAGCAGATCCCGACAGGGGGCGGGCACAGATACGCAGTATTTT. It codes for CASRSRQGAGTDTQYF.